What follows are 27 T cell receptor beta chains derived from one specimen sequenced in a study of blood T cells in healthy people across ages. PCR was performed a second time for roughly 7 to 12 cycles using a sample-barcoded 5' primer and a J-beta primer mix. TCRdb independently ran MiXCR on the 5' RACE reads; one entry per CDR3 protein. The profile covers under 1,100,000 distinct CDR3 sequences, with approximately 26% appearing a single time and around 0.7% taken by the ten largest. Another study also made use of these data, one on T cells of mothers and their children.

Sequenced sample: blood. These receptor sequences come from a girl aged 2-15 years in good health.

This clonotype was detected only a few times. The chain uses TRBV15 and TRBJ2-1, with 11 nucleotides matching TRBD2. The germline CDR1 and CDR2 sequences are LNHNV and YYDKDF (reference sequence). The CDR3 sequence is 16 residues long. The V segment lost 0 bases and the J segment 3 bases; nucleotides outside the gene matches: 1. The CDR3 reads CATSRDLAGGYNEQFF. DNA of the CDR3: TGTGCCACCAGCAGAGACCTAGCGGGAGGCTACAATGAGCAGTTCTTC.

The gene calls are TRBV11-2 and TRBJ2-1, with D hard to call. Germline assignment: CDR1 SGHAT and CDR2 FQNNGV. CDR3 length equals 14 residues. V was shortened by 1 base and J by 2 bases, with 6 bases between the two germline ends. The CDR3 nucleotides read TGTGCCAGCAGCTTAGCGGAGCCCTACAATGAGCAGTTCTTC. Protein sequence: CASSLAEPYNEQFF. The variable domain in full, with the rest retrieved from reference TRBV11-2 and TRBJ2-1, is EAGVAQSPRYKIIEKRQSVAFWCNPISGHATLYWYQQILGQGPKLLIQFQNNGVVDDSQLPKDRFSAERLKGVDSTLKIQPAKLEDSAVYLCASSLAEPYNEQFFGPGTRLTVL.

This clonotype was seen a handful of times. The chain combines TRBV28 with TRBJ2-2; no definite D call. V dropped 2 bases and J dropped 7 bases, with 11 bases sitting between them. This CDR3 region has 14 residues. Germline assignment: CDR1 MDHEN and CDR2 SYDVKM. In DNA, the CDR3 is TGTGCCAGCAGTTTAAAAATGTCGGACGGGGAGCTGTTTTTT. Translated: CASSLKMSDGELFF.

This clonotype was detected a few times. The V and J genes are TRBV10-3 and TRBJ1-2, with D tentatively TRBD1 (6 bases). V lost 7 bases, J lost 0 bases, and 15 bases lay in between. CDR1 is ENHRY and CDR2 is SYGVKD in the germline V gene. There are 15 residues in the CDR3. CDR3 coding DNA: TGTGCCATCAAACCGGGGGGCGCAACTAACTATGGCTACACCTTC. Protein: CAIKPGGATNYGYTF.

This clonotype was seen a single time. This chain uses TRBV9 with TRBJ1-1, with a possible D match to TRBD1 (6 bases). Germline lookup yields CDR1 SGDLS and CDR2 YYNGEE. CDR3 length: 17 amino acids. Trimming removed 6 bases at V and 2 bases at J, with 23 bases between. The CDR3 sequence: CASNGWGGAGPNTEAFF. The CDR3 bases are TGTGCCAGCAATGGGTGGGGGGGCGCGGGCCCCAACACTGAAGCTTTCTTT. Full variable domain (remainder filled in from reference TRBV9 and TRBJ1-1): DSGVTQTPKHLITATGQRVTLRCSPRSGDLSVYWYQQSLDQGLQFLIQYYNGEERAKGNILERFSAQQFPDLHSELNLSSLELGDSALYFCASNGWGGAGPNTEAFFGQGTRLTVV.

The genes are TRBV4-3 and TRBJ2-2, with no clear D. In germline, CDR1 is LGHNA, CDR2 YSLEER. V lost 0 bases to trimming and J lost 5 bases, with 10 bases between them. The CDR3 contains 15 residues. The CDR3 DNA reads TGCGCCAGCAGCCAAGAAGACGATTCAACCGGGGAGCTGTTTTTT. Encoded protein: CASSQEDDSTGELFF.

This chain connects TRBV5-6 to TRBJ2-1; 9 bases match TRBD2. The end of the DNA fits TRBJ2-5 better, so the J call may be wrong. The CDR3 is made up of 15 amino acids. Germline CDR1 and CDR2: SGHDT and YYEEEE. The CDR3 DNA reads TGTGCCAGCAGCTCCCTAGCGGGACCTGGGGAGACCCAGTACTTC. Translation: CASSSLAGPGETQYF.

This clonotype was observed a few times. J is TRBJ2-2 and V is TRBV7-2, with 8 bases matching TRBD1. Trimming took 6 bases from V and 6 from J; bases not matched to a gene: 15. Germline V gene data show CDR1 as SGHTA and CDR2 as FQGNSA. The CDR3 runs 17 residues. The CDR3 DNA reads TGTGCCAGCAGAGAATCTCCGGGACAGGTCTACCCCGGGGAGCTGTTTTTT. As protein: CASRESPGQVYPGELFF. The full variable domain, with the rest looked up from reference TRBV7-2 and TRBJ2-2, is GAGVSQSPSNKVTEKGKDVELRCDPISGHTALYWYRQSLGQGLEFLIYFQGNSAPDKSGLPSDRFSAERTGGSVSTLTIQRTQQEDSAVYLCASRESPGQVYPGELFFGEGSRLTVL.

In this sample, this clonotype turned up a few times. The J gene is TRBJ2-5, the V gene TRBV12-3 or TRBV12-4; TRBD2 matches 7 bases. The J segment lost 5 bases and the V segment lost 3 bases, leaving 12 bases of the junction unmatched. The CDR3 has 16 amino acids. CDR3 nucleotides: TGTGCCAGCAGTTTTAGGTTTGGGGAGGGGTTGGAGACCCAGTACTTC. Translated, it gives CASSFRFGEGLETQYF.

The rearrangement joins TRBV7-9 to TRBJ2-2; weak D call: TRBD2 (6 bases). With 4 bases removed from V and 3 bases from J, the gap between germline ends came to 15 bases. CDR1 and CDR2 (germline): SEHNR, FQNEAQ (reference sequence). The CDR3 contains 16 residues. The CDR3, as DNA: TGTGCCAGCAGCTCCTTTATGGGGGAGGACACCGGGGAGCTGTTTTTT. Encoded protein: CASSSFMGEDTGELFF. The variable domain in full, with the rest retrieved from reference TRBV7-9 and TRBJ2-2, is DTGVSQNPRHKITKRGQNVTFRCDPISEHNRLYWYRQTLGQGPEFLTYFQNEAQLEKSRLLSDRFSAERPKGSFSTLEIQRTEQGDSAMYLCASSSFMGEDTGELFFGEGSRLTVL.

This clonotype occurred a few times. J is TRBJ2-7 and V is TRBV6-2 or TRBV6-3, with TRBD1 matching over 7 bases. The germline CDR1 and CDR2 sequences are MNHEY and SVGEGT. The ends lost 5 bases at V and 2 bases at J; junction bases unmatched: 18. CDR3 length: 18 residues. CDR3 amino acids: CASSTPQIRTGRAYEQYF. The DNA of the CDR3 is TGTGCCAGCAGTACCCCCCAAATACGGACAGGAAGGGCCTACGAGCAGTACTTC.

The chain employs TRBV4-2 and TRBJ2-7; D gene uncertain. Per germline, CDR1 LGHNA and CDR2 YNFKEQ. V was cut by 4 bases and J by 7 bases, with 14 bases left in between. There are 13 residues in the CDR3. CDR3 amino acids: CASSRRLTGEQYF. The CDR3 DNA is TGTGCCAGCAGCCGCCGACTTACGGGTGAGCAGTACTTC.

This clonotype has a handful of counts. V and J are TRBV5-5 and TRBJ2-3, with D hard to call. Germline V gives CDR1 SGHKS, CDR2 YYEKEE (reference sequence). The germline V and J ends were trimmed by 5 bases and 0 bases, with 13 bases remaining between them. The CDR3 sequence is 15 residues long. CDR3 protein: CASSPPPASTDTQYF. Written as DNA, the CDR3 is TGTGCCAGCAGTCCTCCGCCAGCTAGCACAGATACGCAGTATTTT.

This clonotype was found a few times. Here the CDR3 reads CASSLGAGKGPRGEQYF. DNA of the CDR3: TGTGCCAGCAGCTTAGGGGCAGGGAAAGGGCCTAGAGGCGAGCAGTACTTC. J is TRBJ2-7 and V is TRBV11-2; the D gene is possibly TRBD1 (5 bases). This CDR3 has 17 amino acids. Germline CDR1 is SGHAT and CDR2 is FQNNGV. V shed 1 base and J shed 6 bases, with 22 bases lying between them.

This clonotype showed up just a few times. This chain links TRBV7-2 with TRBJ2-5, with TRBD1 matching over 8 bases. The V segment lost 3 bases and the J segment 4 bases; nucleotides outside the gene matches: 13. This CDR3 comprises 17 residues. Germline values: CDR1 SGHTA, CDR2 FQGNSA. In DNA, the CDR3 is TGTGCCAGCAGCTTTAGACCCGGACAGGGAAGGGGAGAGACCCAGTACTTC. As protein: CASSFRPGQGRGETQYF.

A few counts support this clonotype. This chain connects TRBV7-3 to TRBJ1-3; D possibly corresponds to TRBD1 (6 bases). This CDR3 comprises 15 residues. Germline V gene lookup returns CDR1 SGHTA and CDR2 FQGTGA. The germline V and J ends were trimmed by 2 bases and 3 bases, with 11 bases remaining between them. The CDR3 protein is CASSLVGGGGNTIYF. The CDR3 DNA reads as TGTGCCAGCAGCTTAGTCGGGGGCGGTGGAAACACCATATATTTT.

The V gene is TRBV20-1, the J gene TRBJ2-5; D gene ambiguous. V dropped 5 bases and J dropped 5 bases, with 18 bases sitting between them. The germline CDR1 and CDR2 sequences are DFQATT and SNEGSKA (reference sequence). This CDR3 is 14 amino acids long. CDR3 residues: CSAQNHWVYETQYF. In DNA, the CDR3 is TGCAGTGCTCAAAATCATTGGGTTTATGAGACCCAGTACTTC.

The J gene is TRBJ2-3, the V gene TRBV7-9; the match to TRBD2 covers 7 bases. Per the germline V gene, CDR1 is SEHNR and CDR2 is FQNEAQ (reference sequence). There are 14 residues in the CDR3. Trimming at V came to 6 bases and at J to 3 bases, leaving 6 bases not matched to a gene. CDR3 nucleotide sequence: TGTGCCAGCAGGGGCGGGAGTTTGACAGATACGCAGTATTTT. Amino acid sequence: CASRGGSLTDTQYF. The variable domain in full, completed from reference TRBV7-9 and TRBJ2-3, reads DTGVSQNPRHKITKRGQNVTFRCDPISEHNRLYWYRQTLGQGPEFLTYFQNEAQLEKSRLLSDRFSAERPKGSFSTLEIQRTEQGDSAMYLCASRGGSLTDTQYFGPGTRLTVL.

The chain employs TRBV7-2 and TRBJ2-7; D tentatively reads TRBD1 or TRBD2 (5 bases each). CDR1 and CDR2 (germline): SGHTA, FQGNSA. This CDR3 is built from 13 residues. Trimming removed 4 bases from V and 4 bases from J, with 11 bases in between. In DNA, the CDR3 is TGTGCCAGCAGCTCGGGACGGGAATACGAGCAGTACTTC. This translates into CASSSGREYEQYF.

This clonotype was seen a few times. The J gene is TRBJ2-5, the V gene TRBV3-1; TRBD2 matches 12 bases. Germline assignment: CDR1 LGHDT and CDR2 YNNKEL (reference sequence). The CDR3 length is 17 residues. V was pared by 1 base and J by 2 bases, with 5 bases of the junction left unmatched. As DNA, the CDR3 is TGTGCCAGCAGCCAAGGACTAGCGGGAGAGAAGCAAGAGACCCAGTACTTC. Translating it yields CASSQGLAGEKQETQYF.

This clonotype appeared a few times. The junction and the germline gene differ at one end; a read error may be behind it. V is TRBV6-6 and J is TRBJ2-3; D is perhaps TRBD1 (5 bases). Germline-derived CDR1 and CDR2 are MNHNY and SVGAGI (reference sequence). CDR3 length: 13 amino acids. CDR3 nucleotides: TGTGTCAGCAGGGTAGCTCTGCGGGATACGCAGTATTTT. It specifies CVSRVALRDTQYF.

This clonotype was observed a few times. V and J are TRBV5-1 and TRBJ2-5; D unclear. The CDR3 consists of 16 residues. The germline CDR1 and CDR2 sequences are SGHRS and YFSETQ. V gave up 0 bases and J gave up 2 bases, with 14 bases separating them. CDR3 loop: CASSLEGRISQETQYF. The CDR3 DNA reads TGCGCCAGCAGCTTGGAAGGCCGCATATCACAAGAGACCCAGTACTTC.

The V gene is TRBV27, the J gene TRBJ2-5, with D possibly TRBD1 on 6 matching bases. With the DNA end fitting TRBJ2-1 better, the J assignment may be wrong. The germline CDR1 and CDR2 sequences are MNHEY and SMNVEV (reference sequence). The CDR3 covers 15 residues. The CDR3 reads CASSSPRQGLDEQFF. CDR3 in DNA: TGTGCCAGCAGTTCCCCCCGGCAGGGGTTGGATGAGCAGTTCTTC.

The CDR3 region is CASSQGNTDTQYF. For the CDR3, the DNA is TGTGCCAGCAGCCAGGGAAACACAGATACGCAGTATTTT. This rearrangement joins TRBV3-1 to TRBJ2-3; no clear D. Germline CDR1 is LGHDT and CDR2 is YNNKEL (reference sequence). V gave up 3 bases and J gave up 2 bases, with 6 bases separating them. This CDR3 region has 13 residues.

In its sample, this clonotype was seen a few times. The chain joins TRBV19 to TRBJ2-1; no reliable D call. The DNA end favors TRBJ2-7, so the J call may be wrong. The germline CDR1 and CDR2 sequences are LNHDA and SQIVND (reference sequence). The CDR3 spans 12 residues. The CDR3 spells CARRRAVYEQYF. CDR3 in DNA: TGTGCCAGACGAAGGGCCGTCTACGAGCAGTACTTC.

The rearrangement joins TRBV6-5 to TRBJ2-3, with D unresolved. Germline CDR1 is MNHEY and CDR2 is SVGAGI. CDR3 length: 14 residues. Trimming cost V 6 bases and J 4 bases, with 14 bases left between them. In nucleotides, the CDR3 is TGTGCCAGCAGCACGGACGAGATCGCAGATACGCAGTATTTT. Residues: CASSTDEIADTQYF.

This clonotype has just one count. The chain couples TRBV9 to TRBJ1-2; 7 nucleotides match TRBD1. CDR3 length equals 13 residues. From germline, CDR1 is SGDLS and CDR2 YYNGEE. The junction had 8 bases not matched to a gene; V was cut back by 5 bases and J by 7 bases. CDR3 residues: CASRGQPGSGYTF. CDR3 nucleotides: TGTGCCAGCAGGGGACAGCCCGGAAGTGGCTACACCTTC.